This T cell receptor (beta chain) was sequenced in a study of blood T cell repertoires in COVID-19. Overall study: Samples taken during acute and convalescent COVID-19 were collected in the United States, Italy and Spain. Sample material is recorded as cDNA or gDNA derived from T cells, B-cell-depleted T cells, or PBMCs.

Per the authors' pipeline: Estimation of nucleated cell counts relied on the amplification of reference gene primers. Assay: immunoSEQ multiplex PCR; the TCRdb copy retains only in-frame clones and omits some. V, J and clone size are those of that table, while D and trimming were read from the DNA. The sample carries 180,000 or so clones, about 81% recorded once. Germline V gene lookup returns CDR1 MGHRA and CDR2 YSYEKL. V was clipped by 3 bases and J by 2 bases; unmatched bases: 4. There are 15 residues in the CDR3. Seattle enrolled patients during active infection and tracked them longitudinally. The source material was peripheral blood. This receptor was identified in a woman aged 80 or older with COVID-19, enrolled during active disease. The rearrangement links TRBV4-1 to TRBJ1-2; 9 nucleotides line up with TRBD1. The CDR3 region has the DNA TGCGCCAGCAGCCATCACGACAGGGGGAACTATGGCTACACCTTC. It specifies CASSHHDRGNYGYTF.